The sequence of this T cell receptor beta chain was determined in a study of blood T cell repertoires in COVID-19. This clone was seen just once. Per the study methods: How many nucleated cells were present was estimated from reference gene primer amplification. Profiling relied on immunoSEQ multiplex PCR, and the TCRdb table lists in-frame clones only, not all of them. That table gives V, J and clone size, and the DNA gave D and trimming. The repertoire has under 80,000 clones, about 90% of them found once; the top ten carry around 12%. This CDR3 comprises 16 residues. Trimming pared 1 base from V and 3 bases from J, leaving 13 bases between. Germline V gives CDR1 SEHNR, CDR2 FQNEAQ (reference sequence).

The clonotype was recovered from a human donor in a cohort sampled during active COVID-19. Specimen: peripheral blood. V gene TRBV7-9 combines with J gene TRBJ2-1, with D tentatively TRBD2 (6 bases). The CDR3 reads CASSLGTGVNYNEQFF. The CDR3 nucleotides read TGTGCCAGCAGCTTAGGGACGGGGGTTAACTACAATGAGCAGTTCTTC.